This record looks at one T cell receptor beta chain sequence and its context. Its antigen remains unknown. This sample stems from a study of early stage breast cancer tumors. General study results and limits: Tumor and normal breast were distinguished via blood comparison in 14 of 16 patients. Functional markers like CD4, CD8 and FOXP3 were missed in bulk sequencing. Most shared enriched TCRB sequences were commonly generated ones.

The CDR3 is 14 residues long. The J segment lost 9 bases and the V segment lost 0 bases, leaving 6 bases of the junction unmatched. Germline V CDR1 and CDR2: SGHDT, YYEEEE. Only in-frame clones appear in the TCRdb table, and some are missing; sequencing was by immunoSEQ multiplex PCR. The data contain 6,500 to 8,000 clones, roughly three fifths of them seen just once; the ten biggest clones take up approximately 13%. This sequence was found in a person aged 50-59 years with breast cancer. The sequenced sample was normal breast tissue next to the tumor. The V call is TRBV5-6, the J call TRBJ2-1; TRBD2 agrees at 7 bases. The CDR3 loop is CASSLVGREGEQFF. CDR3 bases: TGTGCCAGCAGCTTGGTGGGTAGGGAGGGTGAGCAGTTCTTC. Full variable domain (rest looked up from reference TRBV5-6 and TRBJ2-1): DAGVTQSPTHLIKTRGQQVTLRCSPKSGHDTVSWYQQALGQGPQFIFQYYEEEERQRGNFPDRFSGHQFPNYSSELNVNALLLGDSALYLCASSLVGREGEQFFGPGTRLTVL.